This T cell receptor beta chain emerged from a study of glioma-infiltrating T cells after dendritic cell vaccination listed by TCRdb under 2016. About the study as a whole: A cohort of roughly 15 glioblastoma patients from Phase I and II dendritic cell vaccination trials was included, of whom 9 were newly diagnosed and 6 had recurrent disease. TCR sequencing metrics, including TIL content and tumor-blood repertoire overlap, were correlated with survival after dendritic cell vaccination. Each patient got three intradermal injections of the dendritic cell vaccine, spaced at biweekly intervals, in the arm below the axilla. Deep sequencing of TCR beta CDR3 regions was used to quantify tumor-infiltrating lymphocyte content and compare tumor and blood repertoires in dendritic cell-vaccinated glioblastoma patients. Patients received autologous tumor lysate-pulsed dendritic cell vaccination between about 2003 and 2013. The vaccine consisted of monocyte-derived dendritic cells cultured seven to eight days with IL-4 and GM-CSF, then pulsed overnight with autologous tumor lysate.

With respect to this clone: There is no known antigen for this receptor. No much larger clone is present one base from it, and per-base qualities are unavailable.

Patients were selected for having adequate residual fresh-frozen tumor tissue and more than two years of available survival data. None of the glioblastoma patients carried an isocitrate dehydrogenase mutation, although molecular status otherwise varied. PBMC were collected before vaccination, two weeks after the third vaccination, and at tumor progression if tumor progression occurred. The Qiagen DNeasy Blood extraction Kit was used for extraction of genomic DNA. The immunoSEQ assay amplified TCRB CDR3 regions from 2 micrograms of genomic DNA, or from all available DNA when less than that amount was available. For multiplex PCR, 60 forward primers for TCR V beta segments and 13 reverse primers for J beta segments were used. To estimate the number of reads per starting template, synthetic control templates were added to each sample at limiting dilution. The Illumina HiSeq System generated 87 bp sequencing reads. From the authors' description of their analysis: PCR and sequencing errors were removed by a nearest neighbor algorithm that merged closely related sequences. TCR overlap was defined as the percentage of unique tumor TCR beta sequences that were also found in the peripheral blood of the same patient. Drawn from immuneACCESS, this table holds only the in-frame rearrangements with V and J called that TCRdb kept. Clones are partly lost; checked studies trace under half to an unresolved V gene and leave the rest unexplained. That table furnishes V, J and clone size, whereas the DNA furnished D and trimming. This sample is represented by about 38,000 clones; roughly four fifths of them were singletons. The top ten clonotypes cover under 10% of the sample.

Beyond this particular receptor, the publication reports: No direct relationship between TCR clonality and survival was found, suggesting a diverse polyclonal response may matter. Higher estimated pretreatment TIL content predicted longer time to progression and overall survival after dendritic cell vaccination. The cohort was small and heterogeneous, with few patients having full blood and tumor sets and even fewer initial-recurrent tumor pairs. The three-group TCR overlap response model was characterized as speculative, and prospective validation of the model was stated to be required.

The sequencing used blood, collected before dendritic cell vaccination. This clonotype was sampled from a human donor with glioblastoma.

The CDR3 here reads CASSLAGEIGQFF. The nucleotide sequence reads as follows: TGCGCCAGCAGCTTGGCAGGGGAGATTGGACAGTTCTTC. The rearranged segments are TRBV5-1 and TRBJ2-1, and TRBD1 may be the D gene, going by 6 matching bases. V lost 0 bases and J lost 13 bases; the stretch between them is 14 bases long. CDR1 SGHRS and CDR2 YFSETQ were looked up in the germline V gene. The CDR3 goes from the cysteine to the phenylalanine over 13 residues. CDR3 DNA only is kept here, 39 bases in frame from base 1. This CDR3, with the reference TRBV5-1 and TRBJ2-1 proteins standing in past its ends, gives the full variable domain KAGVTQTPRYLIKTRGQQVTLSCSPISGHRSVSWYQQTPGQGLQFLFEYFSETQRNKGNFPGRFSGRQFSNSRSEMNVSTLELGDSALYLCASSLAGEIGQFFGPGTRLTVL.